Presented here are 26 T cell receptor beta chains from one specimen sequenced in a study of T cell repertoires in cytomegalovirus infection. TCRdb re-derived calls from the reads in MiXCR, one entry per CDR3 protein. Counted here are tens of thousands of distinct CDR3 sequences, about 23% occurring once; the ten biggest clones make up over 70%. Their cognate antigens are unknown. The sequenced sample consisted of PBMCs, sequenced either directly or after in vitro stimulation (not recorded which). All receptors come from a human donor in good health (CMV status not recorded). Some clones in this sample may be carry-over from other donors' samples.

In its sample, this clonotype was seen a few times. The V gene is TRBV5-4, the J gene TRBJ2-7, with D possibly TRBD1 on 6 matching bases. Germline CDR1 is SGHNT and CDR2 is YYREEE (reference sequence). With 5 bases removed from V and 0 bases from J, the gap between germline ends came to 9 bases. The CDR3 is made up of 13 amino acids. In DNA form, the CDR3 reads TGTGCCAGCAGTCGACAGGACTCCTACGAGCAGTACGTC. Its protein is CASSRQDSYEQYV.

This clonotype was seen repeatedly, ten times or more. The chain couples TRBV19 to TRBJ1-1; the D gene is possibly TRBD1 (6 bases). CDR1 and CDR2 (germline): LNHDA, SQIVND (reference sequence). The V end was cut by 4 bases, the J end by 4 bases, with 25 bases between. This CDR3 is 18 amino acids long. The CDR3 bases are TGTGCCAGTAGTACGTGGGATAGAAAGGGGGAGGTCGGCACTGAAGCTTTCTTT. Translation: CASSTWDRKGEVGTEAFF.

CDR3 coding DNA: TGTGCCAGTAGCGACCGGGACAGTTACAATGAGCAGTTCTTC. Encoded protein: CASSDRDSYNEQFF. The rearrangement joins TRBV19 to TRBJ2-1; 7 bases align to TRBD1. The trim removed 6 bases at V and 4 bases at J, leaving 6 bases unmatched. The CDR3 spans 14 residues. The V gene's germline CDR1 is LNHDA and CDR2 SQIVND (reference sequence).

The rearrangement uses TRBV4-3 and TRBJ2-7; perhaps TRBD2 as D (5 bases). The CDR3 runs to 14 residues. The germline CDR1 and CDR2 sequences are LGHNA and YSLEER. V was pared by 4 bases and J by 0 bases, with 10 bases between. This chain's CDR3 is CASSPGAASYEQYF. The CDR3 DNA reads TGCGCCAGCAGCCCCGGAGCGGCCTCCTACGAGCAGTACTTC.

This clonotype was picked up many times. The chain is built from TRBV6-1 and TRBJ2-7, with D unresolved. The CDR3 totals 13 residues. From germline, CDR1 is MNHNS and CDR2 SASEGT. With 5 bases removed from V and 0 bases from J, the gap between germline ends came to 8 bases. The CDR3, as DNA: TGTGCCAGCAGTACCGACAACTCCTACGAGCAGTACTTC. It encodes CASSTDNSYEQYF.

This clonotype showed up just a few times. For the CDR3, the DNA is TGTGCCAGCAGTGACTCGAGGTACGAGCAGTACGTC. Protein product: CASSDSRYEQYV. The chain combines TRBV6-2 or TRBV6-3 with TRBJ2-7; the D is unclear. Germline V gene data show CDR1 as MNHEY and CDR2 as SVGEGT. This CDR3 spans 12 amino acids.

This clonotype was found once. This may arise from a read error, as a much more abundant clone is one base away. The rearrangement uses TRBV7-2 and TRBJ2-1; no clear D. Per germline, CDR1 SGHTA and CDR2 FQGNSA. The V end lost 2 bases, the J end lost 6 bases, and 11 bases lay between the germline ends. The length of the CDR3 is 14 residues. The CDR3 protein is CTSSLSRSVNEQFF. The CDR3 DNA sequence: TGTACCAGCAGCTTATCTAGGTCCGTCAATGAGCAGTTCTTC.

The chain uses TRBV7-9 and TRBJ2-7, with a weak D call TRBD2 (6 bases). This CDR3 comprises 14 residues. CDR1 SEHNR and CDR2 FQNEAQ come from the germline V gene (reference sequence). The germline V and J ends were trimmed by 3 bases and 5 bases, with 14 bases remaining between them. The CDR3 loop is CASSFSGRGHEQYV. The CDR3 DNA reads as TGTGCCAGCAGCTTCTCCGGGAGAGGACACGAGCAGTACGTC.

There are a few counts of this clonotype. The chain is built from TRBV7-2 and TRBJ2-1, with 12 positions matching TRBD2. The CDR3 totals 15 residues. The V segment lost 1 base and the J segment 10 bases; nucleotides outside the gene matches: 5. Germline V gene sequence: CDR1 SGHTA, CDR2 FQGNSA. The CDR3 nucleotides are TGTGCCAGCAGCTTAGGGCTAGCGGGAGGGTGGGAGCAGTTCTTC. This sequence encodes CASSLGLAGGWEQFF.

This rearrangement joins TRBV6-5 to TRBJ2-7, with 11 bases that match TRBD2. The V gene end was trimmed by 4 bases and the J gene end by 2 bases; junction bases not matched to a gene: 16. From germline, CDR1 is MNHEY and CDR2 SVGAGI. The CDR3 consists of 19 residues. The CDR3 DNA is TGTGCCAGCAGTTCTAGAATCATCGGACTAGCGGGCAATACCTACGAGCAGTACTTC. As protein: CASSSRIIGLAGNTYEQYF.

V and J are TRBV6-2 or TRBV6-3 and TRBJ2-3, with 14 bases fitting TRBD2. Trimming removed 6 bases from V and 4 bases from J; junction bases left unmatched: 6. Germline V gene sequence: CDR1 MNHEY, CDR2 SVGEGT. The CDR3 consists of 16 residues. CDR3 sequence (DNA): TGTGCCAGCAGAAGACTAGCGGGAGGGCTTGCAGATACGCAGTATTTT. Encoded protein: CASRRLAGGLADTQYF.

V gene TRBV20-1 combines with J gene TRBJ2-5; 9 bases map to TRBD1. The ends lost 4 bases at V and 5 bases at J; junction bases unmatched: 5. CDR1 is DFQATT and CDR2 is SNEGSKA in the germline V gene (reference sequence). CDR3 length equals 13 residues. CDR3 loop: CSAIQGAPETQYF. The CDR3 region has the DNA TGCAGTGCTATACAGGGGGCTCCGGAGACCCAGTACTTC.

The chain combines TRBV9 with TRBJ1-5; perhaps TRBD1 as D (5 bases). Trimming shortened V by 3 bases and J by 3 bases, and 13 bases separated the two germline ends. From germline, CDR1 is SGDLS and CDR2 YYNGEE. This CDR3 contains 15 residues. The CDR3 loop is CASSDTGDPNQPQHF. CDR3 in DNA: TGTGCCAGCAGCGATACGGGGGACCCCAATCAGCCCCAGCATTTT.

This clonotype was counted once. This sequence joins TRBV6-2 or TRBV6-3 and TRBJ2-7; D may be TRBD1 (6 bases). The CDR3 length is 13 residues. V lost 2 bases and J lost 3, with 8 bases in between. Per the germline V gene, CDR1 is MNHEY and CDR2 is SVGEGT. The CDR3 DNA reads as TGTGCCAGCAGTTACCGGGACAACTACGAGCAGTACGTC. Residues: CASSYRDNYEQYV.

The sample holds many counts of this clonotype. The gene calls are TRBV5-8 and TRBJ1-1; D gene uncertain. The V and J ends lost 0 bases and 0 bases respectively, with 12 bases between them. The CDR3 is 16 amino acids. Germline-derived CDR1 and CDR2 are SGHTS and YDEGEE. DNA for the CDR3: TGTGCCAGCAGCTTGGAGGCAGGAGTAATGAACACTGAAGCTTTCTTT. This encodes CASSLEAGVMNTEAFF.

This clonotype turned up a few times. V gene TRBV6-2 or TRBV6-3 combines with J gene TRBJ2-7, with D tentatively TRBD1 (6 bases). Trimming stripped 6 bases from V and 7 bases from J, with 28 bases between. This CDR3 has 17 amino acids. Per the germline V gene, CDR1 is MNHEY and CDR2 is SVGEGT. The CDR3 DNA follows: TGTGCCAGCAGCCTAGATGGGGGCCCCGGAACCGGCGGAGAGCAGTACGTC. Translated, it gives CASSLDGGPGTGGEQYV.

This rearrangement joins TRBV4-2 to TRBJ2-7, with 9 bases identical to TRBD2. Germline V gene data show CDR1 as LGHNA and CDR2 as YNFKEQ. The CDR3 length is 15 residues. J was trimmed by 3 bases and V by 0 bases; bases with no gene match: 3. CDR3 nucleotides: TGTGCCAGCAGCCAAGACGGGCGGGAGGGCTACGAGCAGTACTTC. It encodes CASSQDGREGYEQYF.

The chain employs TRBV7-8 and TRBJ2-1, with D perhaps matching TRBD2 (6 bases). This CDR3 comprises 13 residues. Trimming stripped 5 bases from V and 6 bases from J, with 11 bases between. CDR1 and CDR2 from the germline V gene are SGHVS and FQNEAQ. CDR3 bases: TGTGCCAGCAGCCCCGGGACTCTCAATGAGCAGTTCTTC. This codes for CASSPGTLNEQFF.

This rearrangement joins TRBV5-1 to TRBJ1-2; a possible D gene is TRBD1 (5 bases). CDR1 and CDR2 from the germline V gene are SGHRS and YFSETQ. V lost 4 bases and J lost 10, with 11 bases in between. There are 11 residues in the CDR3. CDR3: CASSPDIYYTF. In nucleotides, the CDR3 is TGCGCCAGCAGCCCGGACATCTACTACACCTTC.

This clonotype was counted a few times. A junction end diverges from the germline sequence, so it may reflect a read error. The rearrangement joins TRBV7-7 to TRBJ2-6; D tentatively fits TRBD1 or TRBD2 (6 bases each). CDR1 SSHAT and CDR2 FNYEAQ come from the germline V gene (reference sequence). This CDR3 contains 18 residues. CDR3 protein: CASSPGAGGSSGANVLTF. The CDR3 nucleotides read TGTGCTAGCAGCCCGGGGGCAGGAGGAAGCTCTGGGGCCAACGTCCTGACTTTC.

This clonotype occurred many times. The CDR3 coding sequence is TGTGCCAGCAGCTTTCAGGGGGCTTTCTTCGAAAAACTGTTTTTT. Translated, it gives CASSFQGAFFEKLFF. This chain connects TRBV7-6 to TRBJ1-4; 8 bases agree with TRBD1. The CDR3 consists of 15 residues. Germline CDR1 reads SGHVS; CDR2 reads FNYEAQ. V was clipped by 3 bases and J by 8 bases; unmatched bases: 8.

This clonotype was found many times. The V call is TRBV7-9, the J call TRBJ2-1, with 14 bases fitting TRBD2. The CDR3 has 16 residues. Germline CDR1 is SEHNR and CDR2 is FQNEAQ (reference sequence). V lost 2 bases and J lost 7; bases outside the gene matches: 4. CDR3 loop: CASSLTGLAGANEQFF. CDR3 sequence (DNA): TGTGCCAGCAGCTTAACGGGACTAGCGGGAGCAAATGAGCAGTTCTTC.

There are many counts of this clonotype. This chain connects TRBV7-2 to TRBJ1-1; tentative D call: TRBD1 (6 bases). Germline V gives CDR1 SGHTA, CDR2 FQGNSA. V was trimmed by 5 bases and J by 4 bases, leaving 14 bases between them. This CDR3 spans 14 amino acids. The CDR3 is CASSPRQDSTEAFF. CDR3 nucleotide sequence: TGTGCCAGCAGCCCCCGACAGGATTCCACTGAAGCTTTCTTT.

The chain employs TRBV9 and TRBJ1-2, with a weak D call TRBD1 (6 bases). Germline loops: CDR1 SGDLS, CDR2 YYNGEE. V lost 4 bases and J 4 bases, leaving 14 bases between the germline ends. The CDR3 loop spans 14 amino acids. CDR3 sequence reads: CASSQLGGSYGYTF. The CDR3 DNA sequence: TGTGCCAGCAGCCAACTAGGGGGAAGCTATGGCTACACCTTC.

This clonotype was counted ten times or more. This chain links TRBV4-3 with TRBJ1-6, with D possibly being TRBD1 (5 bases). Trimming stripped 0 bases from V and 10 bases from J, with 10 bases between. The CDR3 contains 14 residues. Germline lookup yields CDR1 LGHNA and CDR2 YSLEER. The CDR3 spells CASSQDREDSPLHF. Here the CDR3 DNA reads TGCGCCAGCAGCCAAGACAGGGAGGACTCACCCCTCCACTTT.

The rearrangement joins TRBV7-9 to TRBJ2-5; D not resolved. Trimming left V 3 bases short and J 7 bases short, with 15 bases between. In germline, CDR1 is SEHNR, CDR2 FQNEAQ (reference sequence). The CDR3 is 14 residues long. The CDR3 nucleotides are TGTGCCAGCAGCTTCCCTGGGCTTGCAGGGACCCAGTACTTC. The encoded protein is CASSFPGLAGTQYF.